This T cell receptor beta chain was sequenced during a study of molecular identifiers for immune sequencing clone quantification. This clonotype was seen at least ten times. Its antigen is undetermined. CDR3 length equals 13 residues. V shed 5 bases and J shed 7 bases, with 11 bases lying between them. Germline V lookup: CDR1 SEHNR, CDR2 FQNEAQ (reference sequence). General study points: Among effectors, clones above 20 RNA copies held over 98% of molecules; among naive cells, under 1%.

TCRdb recomputed calls from the PCR reads with MiXCR, one row per CDR3 protein. The repertoire holds approximately 500,000 distinct CDR3 sequences, with roughly 24% as singletons. J is TRBJ2-2 and V is TRBV7-9; D is unclear. Material: naive CD8+ T cells from blood, with Jurkat cell RNA spiked in. This sample's subset: FACS-sorted CD8+CD4-CCR7+CD45RA+ naive T cells. This TCR derives from a human donor in good health. Some libraries in this study had Jurkat cell RNA spiked in. The CDR3 bases are TGTGCCAGCAGCCCCTTCGGAGACGGGGAGCTGTTTTTT. It is translated as CASSPFGDGELFF.